The 28 T cell receptor beta chains reported below all come from one sample, sequenced in a study of blood T cell repertoires in COVID-19 (dated by TCRdb to about 2020). To prepare the library, the immunoSEQ multiplex PCR assay was applied. TCRdb carries this immuneACCESS record with in-frame sequences only. Its versions omit some clonotypes, under half of them owing to an unresolved V gene in the studies checked, with the rest unexplained. The sample table records fewer than 250,000 clones; around 86% of these occur just once. Around 7% of the sample is taken by the ten largest. What was sequenced was PBMCs or T cells enriched from blood (not recorded which). These receptor sequences come from a young man in a cohort exposed to, infected with or recovered from COVID-19 (not recorded which).

The chain carries TRBV7-9 and TRBJ2-7; a weak D match, TRBD2 (5 bases). Germline-derived CDR1 and CDR2 are SEHNR and FQNEAQ (reference sequence). V was pared by 5 bases and J by 2 bases, with 13 bases between. CDR3 length equals 14 residues. CDR3 loop: CASSVAGLPYEQYF. In nucleotides, the CDR3 is TGTGCCAGCAGCGTGGCCGGACTCCCCTACGAGCAGTACTTC.

The chain combines TRBV27 with TRBJ1-1, with 9 bases lining up with TRBD1. Germline CDR1 reads MNHEY; CDR2 reads SMNVEV (reference sequence). The trim removed 4 bases at V and 1 base at J, leaving 4 bases unmatched. This CDR3 has 15 residues. The CDR3 nucleotides read TGTGCCAGCAGTTCACAGGGGGCATCGAACACTGAAGCTTTCTTT. Translating it yields CASSSQGASNTEAFF.

The chain recombines TRBV5-4 with TRBJ1-1, with D perhaps matching TRBD1 (6 bases). V gave up 0 bases and J gave up 0 bases, with 9 bases separating them. The CDR3 spans 15 residues. Germline V gene data show CDR1 as SGHNT and CDR2 as YYREEE (reference sequence). This chain's CDR3 is CASSLAPGVNTEAFF. CDR3 nucleotides: TGTGCCAGCAGCTTGGCCCCAGGGGTGAACACTGAAGCTTTCTTT.

This clone was seen once. The V call is TRBV5-4, the J call TRBJ2-3, with D perhaps matching TRBD2 (6 bases). V lost 0 bases, J lost 0 bases, and 11 bases lay in between. The CDR3 spans 16 residues. Germline lookup yields CDR1 SGHNT and CDR2 YYREEE (reference sequence). The CDR3 DNA is TGTGCCAGCAGCTTGGTGGGGACTTCTAGCACAGATACGCAGTATTTT. Residues: CASSLVGTSSTDTQYF.

The V gene is TRBV28, the J gene TRBJ2-5; 16 nucleotides agree with TRBD2. CDR1 is MDHEN, CDR2 SYDVKM, per germline. The length of the CDR3 is 16 residues. V lost 8 bases and J lost 4; bases outside the gene matches: 7. CDR3 DNA sequence: TGTGCCAGCCCTAAGGGACTAGCGGGAGGGCGAGAGACCCAGTACTTC. Amino acid sequence: CASPKGLAGGRETQYF.

The rearrangement joins TRBV5-6 to TRBJ2-3, with 11 nucleotides matching TRBD2. Germline CDR1 SGHDT, CDR2 YYEEEE. The junction had 14 bases not matched to a gene; V was cut back by 2 bases and J by 6 bases. The CDR3 length is 18 residues. CDR3 sequence reads: CASSFRGLVAGGRDTQYF. The CDR3 region has the DNA TGTGCCAGCAGCTTTAGGGGGTTAGTAGCGGGAGGGCGTGATACGCAGTATTTT.

The chain is built from TRBV11-3 and TRBJ2-1; 7 bases are shared with TRBD2. J gave up 8 bases and V 2 bases, and 9 bases lay outside the gene matches. This CDR3 is built from 15 residues. CDR1 and CDR2 from the germline V gene are SGHNT and YENEEA. CDR3 protein: CASSLNRGVWDEQFF. The CDR3 region has the DNA TGTGCCAGCAGCTTAAACCGGGGGGTTTGGGATGAGCAGTTCTTC.

The J gene is TRBJ2-3, the V gene TRBV24-1; 7 bases are shared with TRBD1. This CDR3 has 17 amino acids. With 3 bases clipped from V and 2 bases from J, the junction kept 10 bases outside the gene matches. Germline V gene sequence: CDR1 KGHDR, CDR2 SFDVKD. This CDR3 reads CATSDPGQLYSTDTQYF. The CDR3 bases are TGTGCCACCAGTGATCCGGGACAGCTTTACTCCACAGATACGCAGTATTTT.

The chain joins TRBV27 to TRBJ2-1, with TRBD2 matching 7 bases. The germline CDR1 and CDR2 sequences are MNHEY and SMNVEV (reference sequence). The CDR3 has 15 amino acids. V shed 6 bases, J shed 0 bases, and the junction held 5 bases outside the gene matches. The CDR3 bases are TGTGCCAGCAGCCCTCGGACTAGCTCCTACAATGAGCAGTTCTTC. It codes for CASSPRTSSYNEQFF.

J is TRBJ2-5 and V is TRBV18; D gene ambiguous. The CDR3 has 12 amino acids. Per the germline V gene, CDR1 is KGHSH and CDR2 is LQKENI. Trimming cost V 3 bases and J 2 bases, with 4 bases left between them. The DNA for the CDR3 is TGTGCCAGCTCACCTTCACAAGAGACCCAGTACTTC. The encoded protein is CASSPSQETQYF.

The chain employs TRBV11-2 and TRBJ2-3; 11 positions match TRBD1. Per germline, CDR1 SGHAT and CDR2 FQNNGV. The CDR3 is 18 residues long. Losses at the gene ends were 5 bases for V and 4 bases for J; bases not matched to a gene: 14. DNA of the CDR3: TGTGCCAGCAGCAAAGGCTCCGGGACAGGGGGGATTGCAGATACGCAGTATTTT. Its translation: CASSKGSGTGGIADTQYF. The whole variable domain, remainder taken from reference TRBV11-2 and TRBJ2-3, is EAGVAQSPRYKIIEKRQSVAFWCNPISGHATLYWYQQILGQGPKLLIQFQNNGVVDDSQLPKDRFSAERLKGVDSTLKIQPAKLEDSAVYLCASSKGSGTGGIADTQYFGPGTRLTVL.

CDR3 DNA sequence: TGTGCCAGCAGCTTAGTTCCTACTCGTGACTCGTGGAACACTGAAGCTTTCTTT. Translated, it gives CASSLVPTRDSWNTEAFF. This chain links TRBV11-3 with TRBJ1-1; D gene unclear. Germline values: CDR1 SGHNT, CDR2 YENEEA. The CDR3 has 18 residues. V shed 1 base and J shed 1 base, with 19 bases lying between them.

The genes are TRBV6-5 and TRBJ1-1; D might be TRBD1 (5 bases). Trimming removed 1 base at V and 11 bases at J, with 17 bases between. Germline V CDR1 and CDR2: MNHEY, SVGAGI. The CDR3 runs 14 residues. CDR3 in amino acids: CASSYWVSGNPAFF. The DNA of the CDR3 is TGTGCCAGCAGTTACTGGGTATCAGGGAATCCGGCTTTCTTT.

The rearrangement links TRBV27 to TRBJ2-7; 11 bases line up with TRBD2. This CDR3 comprises 16 residues. Germline lookup yields CDR1 MNHEY and CDR2 SMNVEV (reference sequence). The ends lost 0 bases at V and 6 bases at J; junction bases unmatched: 7. CDR3 sequence (DNA): TGTGCCAGCAGTTTATCGCAGCCCACTAGCGGGAGCGAGCAGTACTTC. Its translation is CASSLSQPTSGSEQYF.

This chain links TRBV6-1 with TRBJ2-1, with TRBD1 matching over 8 bases. The CDR3 is 16 residues long. V shed 4 bases and J 6 bases; nucleotides not matched to a gene: 11. Germline-derived CDR1 and CDR2 are MNHNS and SASEGT. The CDR3 region has the DNA TGTGCCAGCAGTGGAGCCGGACAGGGTCGAGGCAATGAGCAGTTCTTC. Translation gives CASSGAGQGRGNEQFF.

This clone was recorded once. The J gene is TRBJ2-7, the V gene TRBV7-2; TRBD2 agrees at 9 bases. Germline CDR1 SGHTA, CDR2 FQGNSA. The CDR3 runs 17 residues. Unmatched junction bases numbered 14, after V lost 5 bases and J lost 3 bases. The CDR3 DNA is TGTGCCAGCAGCCCGACGAGACTAGCGGAGATGGGCTACGAGCAGTACTTC. Protein: CASSPTRLAEMGYEQYF.

This CDR3 reads CASSLDQGQGIYEQYF. In DNA form, the CDR3 reads TGTGCCAGCAGCTTAGATCAGGGACAGGGAATTTACGAGCAGTACTTC. The rearrangement links TRBV7-6 to TRBJ2-7, with TRBD1 identical over 9 bases. This CDR3 contains 16 residues. J was trimmed by 4 bases and V by 1 base; bases with no gene match: 8. CDR1 SGHVS and CDR2 FNYEAQ come from the germline V gene. The variable domain in full, with the rest retrieved from reference TRBV7-6 and TRBJ2-7, is GAGVSQSPRYKVTKRGQDVALRCDPISGHVSLYWYRQALGQGPEFLTYFNYEAQQDKSGLPNDRFSAERPEGSISTLTIQRTEQRDSAMYRCASSLDQGQGIYEQYFGPGTRLTVT.

The chain carries TRBV4-3 and TRBJ1-6; no clear D gene. The V gene's germline CDR1 is LGHNA and CDR2 YSLEER. The CDR3 is made up of 14 amino acids. The V and J ends lost 0 bases and 10 bases respectively, with 10 bases between them. DNA for the CDR3: TGCGCCAGCAGCCAAGACACAGAGTCGTCACCCCTCCACTTT. Translating it yields CASSQDTESSPLHF.

The rearrangement joins TRBV7-9 to TRBJ2-1, with D possibly being TRBD1 (5 bases). V lost 4 bases and J 7 bases, leaving 17 bases between the germline ends. Germline CDR1 and CDR2: SEHNR and FQNEAQ (reference sequence). CDR3 length equals 15 residues. The CDR3 sequence: CASSSRGKGQNEQFF. The CDR3 coding sequence is TGTGCCAGCAGCTCAAGGGGCAAGGGGCAAAATGAGCAGTTCTTC.

The CDR3 DNA follows: TGTGCCAGCAGCTTGTATAGGGGGCGGGACAGGCCCTACGAGCAGTACTTC. It codes for CASSLYRGRDRPYEQYF. V and J are TRBV5-8 and TRBJ2-7, with 8 bases aligning to TRBD1. The CDR3 is made up of 17 amino acids. With V trimmed by 1 base and J by 2 bases, 11 bases remained unmatched. Germline CDR1 reads SGHTS; CDR2 reads YDEGEE.

The genes are TRBV4-1 and TRBJ2-1; 12 nucleotides align to TRBD2. After removal of 1 base from V and 8 bases from J, the junction contained 6 bases not matched to a gene. CDR3 length: 16 amino acids. Germline CDR1 and CDR2: MGHRA and YSYEKL. Written as DNA, the CDR3 is TGCGCCAGCAGCCAAGTTTTGGGACTAGCGGGCCATGAGCAGTTCTTC. It codes for CASSQVLGLAGHEQFF.

V and J are TRBV7-6 and TRBJ2-1; a weak D match, TRBD1 (6 bases). The CDR3 sequence is 16 residues long. Between the trimmed V and J ends, which lost 2 bases and 4 bases, there was a span of 15 bases. In germline, CDR1 is SGHVS, CDR2 FNYEAQ. Written as DNA, the CDR3 is TGTGCCAGCAGCTTAAGGGGGAGTACCGGGTACAATGAGCAGTTCTTC. It specifies CASSLRGSTGYNEQFF. The variable domain in full, with the rest retrieved from reference TRBV7-6 and TRBJ2-1, is GAGVSQSPRYKVTKRGQDVALRCDPISGHVSLYWYRQALGQGPEFLTYFNYEAQQDKSGLPNDRFSAERPEGSISTLTIQRTEQRDSAMYRCASSLRGSTGYNEQFFGPGTRLTVL.

V is TRBV9 and J is TRBJ2-3; 12 positions agree with TRBD2. Trimming cost V 5 bases and J 2 bases; bases outside gene matches: 15. The CDR3 covers 19 residues. The germline gives CDR1 SGDLS, CDR2 YYNGEE. DNA for the CDR3: TGTGCCAGCAGTGACGAACTCGGACTAGCGGGGAACCCCACAGATACGCAGTATTTT. As protein: CASSDELGLAGNPTDTQYF.

The V gene is TRBV7-2, the J gene TRBJ1-5, with D perhaps TRBD1 (5 bases). CDR3 size: 15 residues. Looked up from germline, CDR1 is SGHTA and CDR2 is FQGNSA. Between the trimmed V and J ends, which lost 0 bases and 2 bases, there was a span of 8 bases. The CDR3, as DNA: TGTGCCAGCAGCTTAGCAGGGGTTGGCAATCAGCCCCAGCATTTT. Its translation: CASSLAGVGNQPQHF.

With respect to this clone: Other nucleotide sequences from this sample produce the same CDR3. The chain uses TRBV13 and TRBJ1-5, with D perhaps matching TRBD1 (5 bases). Trimming took off 2 bases at V and 1 base at J, with 9 bases between the two ends. CDR3 length equals 15 residues. The germline V gene encodes CDR1 PRHDT and CDR2 FYEKMQ (reference sequence). The CDR3 loop reads CASSLRRGSNQPQHF. The CDR3 DNA sequence: TGTGCCAGCAGCTTAAGGAGGGGAAGCAATCAGCCCCAGCATTTT. Together with reference TRBV13 and TRBJ1-5, the CDR3 gives the full variable domain: AAGVIQSPRHLIKEKRETATLKCYPIPRHDTVYWYQQGPGQDPQFLISFYEKMQSDKGSIPDRFSAQQFSDYHSELNMSSLELGDSALYFCASSLRRGSNQPQHFGDGTRLSIL.

The J gene is TRBJ2-7, the V gene TRBV7-6; 7 bases are shared with TRBD2. The CDR3 has 16 residues. Germline trimming cut 5 bases from V and 0 bases from J; bases unmatched to any gene: 10. Germline values: CDR1 SGHVS, CDR2 FNYEAQ. In DNA form, the CDR3 reads TGTGCCAGCAGCCTCGGTTCTAGCGGCCCCTCCTACGAGCAGTACTTC. This sequence encodes CASSLGSSGPSYEQYF. Filled out from reference TRBV7-6 and TRBJ2-7, the complete variable domain reads GAGVSQSPRYKVTKRGQDVALRCDPISGHVSLYWYRQALGQGPEFLTYFNYEAQQDKSGLPNDRFSAERPEGSISTLTIQRTEQRDSAMYRCASSLGSSGPSYEQYFGPGTRLTVT.

V gene TRBV27 combines with J gene TRBJ2-5, with TRBD1 matching 9 bases. The trim removed 5 bases at V and 1 base at J, leaving 8 bases unmatched. Germline lookup yields CDR1 MNHEY and CDR2 SMNVEV (reference sequence). The CDR3 runs to 16 residues. CDR3 bases: TGTGCCAGCAGTCATACCGGGACAGGGACCCAAGAGACCCAGTACTTC. It is translated as CASSHTGTGTQETQYF.

Of note for this clone: The CDR3 does not end in the conserved phenylalanine or tryptophan, so this is likely a read error. Because the CDR3's place on the DNA is in doubt, the DNA is left out and the CDR3 is given as listed by TCRdb. This chain links TRBV5-8 with TRBJ1-2. The CDR3 contains 11 residues when both ends are counted. Per germline, CDR1 SGHTS and CDR2 YDEGEE. Here the CDR3 reads CASSFLGRGES.